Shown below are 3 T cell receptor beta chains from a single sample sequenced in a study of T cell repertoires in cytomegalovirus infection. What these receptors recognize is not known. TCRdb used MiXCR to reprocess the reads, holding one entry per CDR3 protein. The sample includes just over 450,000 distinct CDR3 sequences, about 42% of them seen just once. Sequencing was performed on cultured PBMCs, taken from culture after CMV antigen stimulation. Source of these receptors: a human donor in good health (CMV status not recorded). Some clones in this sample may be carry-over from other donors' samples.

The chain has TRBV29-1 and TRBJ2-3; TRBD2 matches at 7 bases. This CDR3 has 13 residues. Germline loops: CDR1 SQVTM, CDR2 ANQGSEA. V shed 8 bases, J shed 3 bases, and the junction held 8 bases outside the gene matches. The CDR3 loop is CSSRLAGTDTQYF. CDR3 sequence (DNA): TGCAGCTCCAGACTAGCAGGGACAGATACGCAGTATTTT.

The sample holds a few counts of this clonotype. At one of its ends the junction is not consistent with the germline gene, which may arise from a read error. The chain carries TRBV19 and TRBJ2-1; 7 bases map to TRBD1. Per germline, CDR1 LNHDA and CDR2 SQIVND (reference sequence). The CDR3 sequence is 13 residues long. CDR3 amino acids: CASSIVRGNEQFF. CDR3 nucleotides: TGTGCCAGCAGTATAGTCAGGGGGAATGAGCAGTTCTTC. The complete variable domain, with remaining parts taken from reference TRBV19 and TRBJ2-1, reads DGGITQSPKYLFRKEGQNVTLSCEQNLNHDAMYWYRQDPGQGLRLIYYSQIVNDFQKGDIAEGYSVSREKKESFPLTVTSAQKNPTAFYLCASSIVRGNEQFFGPGTRLTVL.

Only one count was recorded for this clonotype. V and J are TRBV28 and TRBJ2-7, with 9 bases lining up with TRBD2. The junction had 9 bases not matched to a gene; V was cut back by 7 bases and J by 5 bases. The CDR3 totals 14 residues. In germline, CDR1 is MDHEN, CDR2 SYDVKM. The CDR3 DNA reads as TGTGCCAGCAAGGTAGCGGGGGTTAGCGACGAGCAGTACTTC. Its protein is CASKVAGVSDEQYF.